Presented here are 23 T cell receptor beta chains from one specimen sequenced in a study of T cell repertoires in cytomegalovirus infection. TCRdb reanalysed the reads using MiXCR and keeps one entry per CDR3 protein. This sample has some 800,000 distinct CDR3 sequences, with about 28% found just once. These receptors are not linked to any known antigen. Sequences were derived from cultured CD8+ T cells from PBMCs, sampled from culture after CMV antigen stimulation. These receptors were taken from a human donor in good health (CMV status not recorded). Some clones in this sample may be carry-over from other donors' samples.

This clonotype was seen only a few times. The rearrangement joins TRBV20-1 to TRBJ2-3; no reliable D call. The CDR3 contains 12 residues. The germline V gene encodes CDR1 DFQATT and CDR2 SNEGSKA (reference sequence). V was pared by 1 base and J by 2 bases, with 4 bases between. The CDR3 DNA sequence: TGCAGTGCTAGAGTAGACACAGATACGCAGTATTTT. It codes for CSARVDTDTQYF.

The genes are TRBV7-9 and TRBJ1-1; D unclear. In germline, CDR1 is SEHNR, CDR2 FQNEAQ (reference sequence). Trimming stripped 3 bases from V and 5 bases from J, with 7 bases between. The CDR3 runs to 12 residues. The CDR3 sequence is CASSFPRTEAFF. CDR3 sequence (DNA): TGTGCCAGCAGCTTTCCACGGACTGAAGCTTTCTTT.

This clonotype was observed at least ten times. This chain links TRBV7-9 with TRBJ1-1; D is perhaps TRBD1 (6 bases). V was shortened by 8 bases and J by 5 bases, with 15 bases between the two germline ends. This CDR3 has 13 residues. CDR1 and CDR2 from the germline V gene are SEHNR and FQNEAQ (reference sequence). The CDR3 region is CASQGGGVTEAFF. As DNA, the CDR3 is TGTGCCAGCCAAGGGGGGGGGGTAACTGAAGCTTTCTTT.

This clonotype was observed a few times. V usage is TRBV29-1 and J usage is TRBJ2-3; D tentatively fits TRBD1 or TRBD2 (5 bases each). Trimming removed 2 bases at V and 2 bases at J, with 11 bases between. Germline loops: CDR1 SQVTM, CDR2 ANQGSEA. This CDR3 is 14 amino acids long. The CDR3 loop is CSVESGPHTDTQYF. The DNA for the CDR3 is TGCAGCGTTGAATCGGGGCCCCACACAGATACGCAGTATTTT.

This chain links TRBV11-3 with TRBJ1-3; no definite D call. CDR3 length equals 14 residues. V was cut by 4 bases and J by 1 base, with 8 bases left in between. Germline V gene sequence: CDR1 SGHNT, CDR2 YENEEA. The DNA of the CDR3 is TGTGCCAGCAGCTCCGGGAGGTCTGGAAACACCATATATTTT. This translates into CASSSGRSGNTIYF.

J is TRBJ2-1 and V is TRBV2; TRBD2 agrees at 8 bases. Per germline, CDR1 SNHLY and CDR2 FYNNEI. CDR3 length: 13 amino acids. The CDR3 bases are TGTGCAACGCCGGGGGGGCTATCGGATGAGCAGTTCTTC. Translated: CATPGGLSDEQFF.

The chain recombines TRBV7-3 with TRBJ2-2; 8 bases agree with TRBD1. With V trimmed by 2 bases and J by 6 bases, 8 bases remained unmatched. Germline V gene data show CDR1 as SGHTA and CDR2 as FQGTGA. The CDR3 spans 16 residues. The CDR3 spells CASSLARQGFAGELFF. The CDR3 coding sequence is TGTGCCAGCAGCTTAGCCCGACAGGGGTTCGCCGGGGAGCTGTTTTTT.

The rearrangement joins TRBV7-9 to TRBJ2-2; D not resolved. The germline V gene has CDR1 SEHNR and CDR2 FQNEAQ (reference sequence). The CDR3 totals 11 residues. V lost 5 bases to trimming and J lost 6 bases, with 4 bases between them. CDR3 region: CASSDPGELFF. The CDR3 DNA reads as TGTGCCAGCAGCGACCCCGGGGAGCTGTTTTTT.

The chain combines TRBV3-1 with TRBJ1-5; no clear D. Germline values: CDR1 LGHDT, CDR2 YNNKEL (reference sequence). Trimming pared 1 base from V and 0 bases from J, leaving 10 bases between. The CDR3 has 16 residues. The CDR3 sequence: CASSQVPVYSNQPQHF. The CDR3 nucleotides read TGTGCCAGCAGCCAAGTTCCAGTATATAGCAATCAGCCCCAGCATTTT.

The genes are TRBV6-2 or TRBV6-3 and TRBJ2-1; possible D gene TRBD2, 6 bases. This CDR3 has 13 residues. V lost 7 bases to trimming and J lost 6 bases, with 13 bases between them. Per the germline V gene, CDR1 is MNHEY and CDR2 is SVGEGT. CDR3 nucleotide sequence: TGTGCCAGCACTCTCATGGGGGGCAATGAGCAGTTCTTC. Its translation is CASTLMGGNEQFF.

The CDR3 nucleotides read TGTGCCAGCAGCAGAGGACAGGGGGACCCAATCTATGGCTACACCTTC. Translated, it gives CASSRGQGDPIYGYTF. The J gene is TRBJ1-2, the V gene TRBV6-4; TRBD1 matches at 10 bases. CDR3 length: 16 amino acids. Germline CDR1 is MRHNA and CDR2 is SNTAGT. Losses at the gene ends were 6 bases for V and 4 bases for J; bases not matched to a gene: 11.

This sequence joins TRBV20-1 and TRBJ2-3; 7 nucleotides agree with TRBD2. Germline CDR1 and CDR2: DFQATT and SNEGSKA (reference sequence). V lost 8 bases to trimming and J lost 5 bases; unmatched junction nucleotides: 16. This CDR3 is built from 15 residues. In nucleotides, the CDR3 is TGCAGTCGAGGGTGGGCCAGAAGCGGGGAAGATACGCAGTATTTT. Its protein is CSRGWARSGEDTQYF.

The rearrangement links TRBV7-6 to TRBJ1-4; D gene ambiguous. Germline-derived CDR1 and CDR2 are SGHVS and FNYEAQ. V was cut by 2 bases and J by 3 bases, with 10 bases left in between. The CDR3 covers 15 residues. CDR3 sequence (DNA): TGTGCCAGCAGCTTAAGTGCAGCTTCTAATGAAAAACTGTTTTTT. Translation: CASSLSAASNEKLFF.

This clonotype has only a few counts. The chain employs TRBV7-2 and TRBJ2-7; D may match TRBD1 or TRBD2 (7 bases each). V dropped 5 bases and J dropped 4 bases, with 18 bases sitting between them. The CDR3 is 15 amino acids. CDR1 SGHTA and CDR2 FQGNSA come from the germline V gene. The CDR3 DNA reads TGTGCCAGCAGCCAGTGGGAGGGGGCGAAATACGAGCAGTACTTC. The encoded protein is CASSQWEGAKYEQYF.

The table lists this clonotype with a few counts. This sequence joins TRBV15 and TRBJ1-5; no clear D. This CDR3 spans 16 amino acids. From germline, CDR1 is LNHNV and CDR2 YYDKDF (reference sequence). V was shortened by 0 bases and J by 0 bases, with 9 bases between the two germline ends. CDR3 residues: CATSRDEQYSNQPQHF. The CDR3 region has the DNA TGTGCCACCAGCAGAGATGAACAGTATAGCAATCAGCCCCAGCATTTT.

This rearrangement joins TRBV2 to TRBJ1-2, with TRBD1 matching over 10 bases. This CDR3 comprises 15 residues. V lost 7 bases to trimming and J lost 5 bases; unmatched junction nucleotides: 10. Germline CDR1 is SNHLY and CDR2 is FYNNEI. The CDR3 loop is CASTTGTGAAYGYTF. The CDR3 DNA reads as TGTGCCAGCACCACCGGGACAGGGGCAGCTTATGGCTACACCTTC.

The chain joins TRBV27 to TRBJ2-7; D is ambiguous. V was cut by 3 bases and J by 1 base, with 7 bases left in between. This CDR3 contains 13 residues. The germline CDR1 and CDR2 sequences are MNHEY and SMNVEV (reference sequence). CDR3 bases: TGTGCCAGCAGTTTTATCGGTTCCTACGAGCAGTACTTC. It is translated as CASSFIGSYEQYF.

The gene calls are TRBV24-1 and TRBJ2-2; a possible D gene is TRBD2 (6 bases). Germline CDR1 is KGHDR and CDR2 is SFDVKD. V was trimmed by 5 bases and J by 5 bases, leaving 8 bases between them. The CDR3 has 13 residues. The CDR3 region is CATSAGGTGELFF. The DNA of the CDR3 is TGTGCCACCAGTGCTGGGGGGACCGGGGAGCTGTTTTTT.

The gene calls are TRBV13 and TRBJ2-7, with a possible D match to TRBD2 (6 bases). V was shortened by 5 bases and J by 0 bases, with 14 bases between the two germline ends. Germline CDR1 is PRHDT and CDR2 is FYEKMQ (reference sequence). This CDR3 spans 15 amino acids. CDR3 coding DNA: TGTGCCAGCAGCCATACGGGGGTTAACTCCTACGAGCAGTACGTC. Its translation: CASSHTGVNSYEQYV.

DNA for the CDR3: TGTGCCAGCAGCTGGTGGGCGGTAGCGAACACCGGGGAGCTGTTTTTT. Residues: CASSWWAVANTGELFF. The rearrangement links TRBV7-2 to TRBJ2-2; no definite D call. V was shortened by 4 bases and J by 0 bases, with 12 bases between the two germline ends. Germline V lookup: CDR1 SGHTA, CDR2 FQGNSA. This CDR3 has 16 amino acids.

The chain joins TRBV4-2 to TRBJ2-1; D is unresolved. The germline V gene has CDR1 LGHNA and CDR2 YNFKEQ. The CDR3 sequence is 15 residues long. V was shortened by 4 bases and J by 2 bases, with 12 bases between the two germline ends. CDR3 sequence: CASSLGSPAYNEQFF. In nucleotides, the CDR3 is TGTGCCAGCAGCCTTGGTAGCCCAGCCTACAATGAGCAGTTCTTC.

V gene TRBV5-1 combines with J gene TRBJ1-6; TRBD1 is a possible D gene (6 bases). Germline values: CDR1 SGHRS, CDR2 YFSETQ. Trimming shortened V by 4 bases and J by 9 bases, and 14 bases separated the two germline ends. The CDR3 is 14 amino acids. The CDR3 region has the DNA TGCGCCAGCAGCGTTAGGGGGTACGGTTCACCCCTCCACTTT. Translating it yields CASSVRGYGSPLHF.

V usage is TRBV27 and J usage is TRBJ1-6; D gene uncertain. The CDR3 runs to 16 residues. CDR1 and CDR2 from the germline V gene are MNHEY and SMNVEV (reference sequence). With 2 bases removed from V and 6 bases from J, the gap between germline ends came to 14 bases. The CDR3 loop reads CASSLVPGSINSPLHF. CDR3 sequence (DNA): TGTGCCAGCAGTTTAGTTCCGGGATCCATTAATTCACCCCTCCACTTT.